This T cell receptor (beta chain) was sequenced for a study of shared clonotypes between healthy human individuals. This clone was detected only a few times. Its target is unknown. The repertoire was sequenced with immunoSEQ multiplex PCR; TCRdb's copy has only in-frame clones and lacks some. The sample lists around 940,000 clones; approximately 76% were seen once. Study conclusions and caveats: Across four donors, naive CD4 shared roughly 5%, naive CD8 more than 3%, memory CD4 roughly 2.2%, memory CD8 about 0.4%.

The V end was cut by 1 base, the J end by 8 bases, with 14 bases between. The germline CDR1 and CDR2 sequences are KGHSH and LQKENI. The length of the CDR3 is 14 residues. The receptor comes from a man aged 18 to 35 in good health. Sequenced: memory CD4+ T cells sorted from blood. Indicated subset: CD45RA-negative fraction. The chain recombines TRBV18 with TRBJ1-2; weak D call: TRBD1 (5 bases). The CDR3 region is CASSPQSGREGYTF. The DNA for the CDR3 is TGTGCCAGCTCACCACAATCAGGGCGAGAAGGCTACACCTTC.